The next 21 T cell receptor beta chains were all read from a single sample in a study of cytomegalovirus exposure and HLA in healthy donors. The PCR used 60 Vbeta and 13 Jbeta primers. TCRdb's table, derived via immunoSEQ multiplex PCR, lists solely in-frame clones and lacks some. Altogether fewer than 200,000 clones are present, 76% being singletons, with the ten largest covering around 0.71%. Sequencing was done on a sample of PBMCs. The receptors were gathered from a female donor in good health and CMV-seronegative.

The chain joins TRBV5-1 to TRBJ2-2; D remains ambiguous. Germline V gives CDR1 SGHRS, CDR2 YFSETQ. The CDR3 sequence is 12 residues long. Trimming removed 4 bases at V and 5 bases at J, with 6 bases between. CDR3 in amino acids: CASSPGTGELFF. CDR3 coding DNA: TGCGCCAGCAGCCCCGGGACCGGGGAGCTGTTTTTT.

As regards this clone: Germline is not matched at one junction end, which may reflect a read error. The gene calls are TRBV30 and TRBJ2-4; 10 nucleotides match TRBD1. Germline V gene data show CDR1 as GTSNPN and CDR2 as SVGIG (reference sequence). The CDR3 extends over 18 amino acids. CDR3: CAWSPLGTGVGAKNSQYF. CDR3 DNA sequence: TGTGCCTGGAGTCCCCTCGGGACAGGGGTGGGGGCCAAAAACAGTCAGTACTTC.

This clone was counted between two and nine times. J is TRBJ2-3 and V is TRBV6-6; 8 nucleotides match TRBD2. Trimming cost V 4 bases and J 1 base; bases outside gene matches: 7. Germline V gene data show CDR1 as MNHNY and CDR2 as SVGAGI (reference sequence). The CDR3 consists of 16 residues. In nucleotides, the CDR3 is TGTGCCAGCAGTTCCCGGTTGACTAGCGGCACAGATACGCAGTATTTT. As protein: CASSSRLTSGTDTQYF.

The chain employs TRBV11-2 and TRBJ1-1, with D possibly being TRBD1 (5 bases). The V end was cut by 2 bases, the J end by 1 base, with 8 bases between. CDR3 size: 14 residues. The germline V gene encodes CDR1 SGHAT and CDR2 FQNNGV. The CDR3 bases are TGTGCCAGCAGCTTATCTCAGGGGAACACTGAAGCTTTCTTT. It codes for CASSLSQGNTEAFF.

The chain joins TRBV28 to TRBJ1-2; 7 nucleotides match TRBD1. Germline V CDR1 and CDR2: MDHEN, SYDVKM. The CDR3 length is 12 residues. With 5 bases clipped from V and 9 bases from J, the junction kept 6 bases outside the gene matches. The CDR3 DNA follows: TGTGCCAGCAGTCGACAGGGTAGGCGCTACACCTTC. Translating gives CASSRQGRRYTF.

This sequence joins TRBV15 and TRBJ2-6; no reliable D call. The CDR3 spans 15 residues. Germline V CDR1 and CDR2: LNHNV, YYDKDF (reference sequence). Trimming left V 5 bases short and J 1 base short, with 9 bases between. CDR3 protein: CATSGSGSGANVLTF. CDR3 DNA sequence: TGTGCCACCAGCGGTTCAGGTTCTGGGGCCAACGTCCTGACTTTC.

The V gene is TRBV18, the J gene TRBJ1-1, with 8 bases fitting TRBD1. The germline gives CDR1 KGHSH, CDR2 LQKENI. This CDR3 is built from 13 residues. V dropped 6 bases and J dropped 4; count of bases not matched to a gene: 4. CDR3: CASSPTGGTEAFF. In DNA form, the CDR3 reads TGTGCCAGCTCCCCTACAGGGGGCACTGAAGCTTTCTTT. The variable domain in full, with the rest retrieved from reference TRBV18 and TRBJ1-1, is NAGVMQNPRHLVRRRGQEARLRCSPMKGHSHVYWYRQLPEEGLKFMVYLQKENIIDESGMPKERFSAEFPKEGPSILRIQQVVRGDSAAYFCASSPTGGTEAFFGQGTRLTVV.

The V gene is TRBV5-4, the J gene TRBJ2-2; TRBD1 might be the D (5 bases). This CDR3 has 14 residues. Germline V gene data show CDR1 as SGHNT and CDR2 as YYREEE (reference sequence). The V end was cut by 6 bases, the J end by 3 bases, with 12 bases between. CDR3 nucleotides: TGTGCCAGCAATACCAGGGTGGACACCGGGGAGCTGTTTTTT. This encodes CASNTRVDTGELFF.

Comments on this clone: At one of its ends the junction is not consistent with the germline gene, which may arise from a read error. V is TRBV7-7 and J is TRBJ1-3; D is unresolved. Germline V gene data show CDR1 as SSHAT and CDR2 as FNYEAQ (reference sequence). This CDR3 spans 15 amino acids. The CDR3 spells CASSSGRAIGNTIYF. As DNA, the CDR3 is TGTGCTAGCAGCAGCGGACGAGCGATAGGAAACACCATATATTTT.

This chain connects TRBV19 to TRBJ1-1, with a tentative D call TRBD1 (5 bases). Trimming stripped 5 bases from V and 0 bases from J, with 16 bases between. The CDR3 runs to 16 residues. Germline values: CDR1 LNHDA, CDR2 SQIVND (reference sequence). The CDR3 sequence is CASSLPGGGLNTEAFF. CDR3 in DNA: TGTGCCAGTAGTCTCCCAGGTGGGGGGTTGAACACTGAAGCTTTCTTT.

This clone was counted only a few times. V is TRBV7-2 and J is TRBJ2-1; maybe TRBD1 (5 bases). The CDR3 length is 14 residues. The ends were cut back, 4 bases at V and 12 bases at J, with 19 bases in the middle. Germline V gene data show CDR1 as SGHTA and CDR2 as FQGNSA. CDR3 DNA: TGTGCCAGCAGCTCGCAGGGTGGTGATGTCCGGCAGTTCTTC. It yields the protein CASSSQGGDVRQFF.

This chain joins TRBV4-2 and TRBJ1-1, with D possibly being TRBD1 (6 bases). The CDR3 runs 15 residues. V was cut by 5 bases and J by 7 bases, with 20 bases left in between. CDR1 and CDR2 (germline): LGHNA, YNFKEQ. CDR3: CASSEGDTARGEAFF. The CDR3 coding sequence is TGTGCCAGCAGCGAAGGGGACACGGCTCGGGGTGAAGCTTTCTTT.

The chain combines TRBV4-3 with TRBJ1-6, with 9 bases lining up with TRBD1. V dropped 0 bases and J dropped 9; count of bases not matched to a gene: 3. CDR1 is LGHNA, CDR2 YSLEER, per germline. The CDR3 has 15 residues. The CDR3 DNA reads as TGCGCCAGCAGCCAAGATCTACAGGGGGCTTCACCCCTCCACTTT. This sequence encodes CASSQDLQGASPLHF.

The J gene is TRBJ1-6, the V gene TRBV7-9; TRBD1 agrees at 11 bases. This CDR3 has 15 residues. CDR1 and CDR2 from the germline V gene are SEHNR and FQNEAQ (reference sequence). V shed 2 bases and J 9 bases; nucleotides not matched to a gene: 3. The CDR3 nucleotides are TGTGCCAGCAGCTTAAGCGGGACAGGGGGTTCACCCCTCCACTTT. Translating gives CASSLSGTGGSPLHF.

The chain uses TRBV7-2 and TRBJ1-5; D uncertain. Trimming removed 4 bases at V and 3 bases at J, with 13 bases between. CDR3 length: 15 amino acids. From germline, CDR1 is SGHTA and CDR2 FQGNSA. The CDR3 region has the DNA TGTGCCAGCAGCTCTCAGGACGGGATCAATCAGCCCCAGCATTTT. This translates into CASSSQDGINQPQHF.

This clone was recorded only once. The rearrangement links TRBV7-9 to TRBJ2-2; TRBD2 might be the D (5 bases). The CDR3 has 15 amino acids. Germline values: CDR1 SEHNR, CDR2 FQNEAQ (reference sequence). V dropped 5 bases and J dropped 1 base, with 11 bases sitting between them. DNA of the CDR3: TGTGCCAGCAGCCGAGCAAGCGGGAACACCGGGGAGCTGTTTTTT. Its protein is CASSRASGNTGELFF.

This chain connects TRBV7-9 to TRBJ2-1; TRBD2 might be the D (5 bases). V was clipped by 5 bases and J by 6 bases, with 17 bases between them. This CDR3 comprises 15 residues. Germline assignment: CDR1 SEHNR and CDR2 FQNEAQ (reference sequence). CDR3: CASSPPLRAANEQFF. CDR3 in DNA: TGTGCCAGCAGCCCTCCCCTCAGAGCGGCCAATGAGCAGTTCTTC.

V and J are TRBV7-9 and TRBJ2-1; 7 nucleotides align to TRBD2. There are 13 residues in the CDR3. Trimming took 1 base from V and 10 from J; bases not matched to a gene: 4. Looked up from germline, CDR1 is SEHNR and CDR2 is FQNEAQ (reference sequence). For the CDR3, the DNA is TGTGCCAGCAGCTTAGACGGGGGAGGGGAGCAGTTCTTC. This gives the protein CASSLDGGGEQFF. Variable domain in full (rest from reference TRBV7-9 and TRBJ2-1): DTGVSQNPRHKITKRGQNVTFRCDPISEHNRLYWYRQTLGQGPEFLTYFQNEAQLEKSRLLSDRFSAERPKGSFSTLEIQRTEQGDSAMYLCASSLDGGGEQFFGPGTRLTVL.

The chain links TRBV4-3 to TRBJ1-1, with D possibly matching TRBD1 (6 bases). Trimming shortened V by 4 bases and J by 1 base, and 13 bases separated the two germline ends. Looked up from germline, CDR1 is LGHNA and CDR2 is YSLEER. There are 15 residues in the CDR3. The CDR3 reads CASSLDRTANTEAFF. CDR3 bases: TGCGCCAGCAGCCTCGACAGGACGGCGAACACTGAAGCTTTCTTT.

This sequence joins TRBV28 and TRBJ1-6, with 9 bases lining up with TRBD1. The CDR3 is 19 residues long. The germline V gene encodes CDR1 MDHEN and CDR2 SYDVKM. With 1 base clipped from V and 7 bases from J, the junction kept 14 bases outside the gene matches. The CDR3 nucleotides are TGTGCCAGCAGTTTATCCGGGACAGGGTGGGGGTGGAGGAATTCACCCCTCCACTTT. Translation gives CASSLSGTGWGWRNSPLHF.

The CDR3, as DNA: TGTGCCAGCAGCTTATCCCGGACAGTGGGCACAGATACGCAGTATTTT. Its translation: CASSLSRTVGTDTQYF. The J gene is TRBJ2-3, the V gene TRBV7-9; D is perhaps TRBD1 (6 bases). The germline V and J ends were trimmed by 2 bases and 1 base, with 13 bases remaining between them. Germline V gene sequence: CDR1 SEHNR, CDR2 FQNEAQ (reference sequence). This CDR3 is built from 16 residues.